This TCR beta chain was obtained from a study of tumor and adjacent non-tumor tissue in lung cancer. Study-level background: The cohort had approximately 13 adenocarcinoma, a couple of squamous cell and 1 small cell patients. Aged about 31 to 85 years, patients included fewer than 11 men and 4 to 6 women with stage I to III disease.

The CDR3 has 14 residues. The V and J ends lost 4 bases and 3 bases respectively, with 14 bases between them. Looked up from germline, CDR1 is SGHNT and CDR2 is YYREEE (reference sequence). No cell sorting was done before RNA was extracted from the tissue. Between August and November 2014, newly diagnosed, chemotherapy-naive lung cancer patients underwent thoracic surgery in China. Three rounds of nested PCR, following a modified ARM-PCR protocol, produced the TCRbeta library. TCRdb analysed the multiplex PCR reads with MiXCR anew, one entry per CDR3 protein. The sample has 120,000 or so distinct CDR3 sequences, around 82% seen once.

Specimen: lung tumor tissue. The clonotype originates from a man aged 70-80 years with non-small cell lung cancer. This chain connects TRBV5-4 to TRBJ2-7, with a weak D call TRBD1 (5 bases). CDR3 sequence: CASSTLGRDYEQYF. DNA of the CDR3: TGTGCCAGCAGCACTCTCGGCAGGGACTACGAGCAGTACTTC.